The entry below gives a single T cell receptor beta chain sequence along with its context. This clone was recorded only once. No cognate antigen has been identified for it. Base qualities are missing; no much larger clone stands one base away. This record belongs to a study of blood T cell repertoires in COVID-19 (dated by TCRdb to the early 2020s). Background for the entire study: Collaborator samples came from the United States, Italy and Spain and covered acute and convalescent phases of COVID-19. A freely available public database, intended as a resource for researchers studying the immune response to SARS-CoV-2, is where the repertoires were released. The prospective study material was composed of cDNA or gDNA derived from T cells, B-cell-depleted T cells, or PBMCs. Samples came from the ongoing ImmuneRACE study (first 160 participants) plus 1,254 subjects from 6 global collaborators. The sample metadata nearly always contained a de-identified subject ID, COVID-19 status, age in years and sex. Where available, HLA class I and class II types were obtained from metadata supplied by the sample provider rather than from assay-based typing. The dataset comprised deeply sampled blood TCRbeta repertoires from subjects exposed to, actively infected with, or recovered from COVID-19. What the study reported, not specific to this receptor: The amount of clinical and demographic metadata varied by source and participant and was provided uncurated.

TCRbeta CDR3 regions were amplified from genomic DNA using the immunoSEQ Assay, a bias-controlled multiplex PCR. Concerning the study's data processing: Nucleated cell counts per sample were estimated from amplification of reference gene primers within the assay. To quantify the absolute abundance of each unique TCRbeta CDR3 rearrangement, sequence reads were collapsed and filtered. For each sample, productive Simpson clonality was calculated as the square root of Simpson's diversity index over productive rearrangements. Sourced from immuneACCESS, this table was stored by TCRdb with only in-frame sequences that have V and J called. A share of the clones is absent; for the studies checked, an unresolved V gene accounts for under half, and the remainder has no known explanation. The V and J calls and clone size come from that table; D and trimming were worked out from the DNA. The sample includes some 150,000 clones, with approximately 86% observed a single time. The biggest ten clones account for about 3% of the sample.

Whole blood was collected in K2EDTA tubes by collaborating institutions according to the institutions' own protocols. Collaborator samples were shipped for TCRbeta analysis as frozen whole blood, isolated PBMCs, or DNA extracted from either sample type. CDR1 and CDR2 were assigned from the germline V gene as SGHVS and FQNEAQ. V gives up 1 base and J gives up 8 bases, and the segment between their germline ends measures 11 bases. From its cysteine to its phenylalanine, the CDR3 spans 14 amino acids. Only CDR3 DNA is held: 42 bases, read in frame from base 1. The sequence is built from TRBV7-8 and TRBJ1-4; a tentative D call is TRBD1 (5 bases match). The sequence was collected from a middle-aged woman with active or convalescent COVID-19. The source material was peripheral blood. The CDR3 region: CASSLGQGAEKLFF. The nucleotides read TGTGCCAGCAGCTTAGGGCAAGGGGCCGAAAAACTGTTTTTT.